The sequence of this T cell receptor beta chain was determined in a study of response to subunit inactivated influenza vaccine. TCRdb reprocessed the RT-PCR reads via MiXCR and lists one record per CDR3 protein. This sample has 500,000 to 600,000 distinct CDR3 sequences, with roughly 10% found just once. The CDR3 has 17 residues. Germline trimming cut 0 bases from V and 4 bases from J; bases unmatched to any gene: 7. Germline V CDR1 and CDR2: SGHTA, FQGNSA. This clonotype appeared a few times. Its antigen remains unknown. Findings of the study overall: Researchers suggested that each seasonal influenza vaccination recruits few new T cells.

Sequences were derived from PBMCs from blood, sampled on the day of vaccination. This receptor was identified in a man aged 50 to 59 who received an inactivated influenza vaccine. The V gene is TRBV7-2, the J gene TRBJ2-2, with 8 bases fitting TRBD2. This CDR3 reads CASSLAYIGGGTGELFF. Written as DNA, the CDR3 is TGTGCCAGCAGCTTAGCGTATATCGGGGGGGGCACCGGGGAGCTGTTTTTT. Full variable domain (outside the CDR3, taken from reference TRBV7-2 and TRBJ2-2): GAGVSQSPSNKVTEKGKDVELRCDPISGHTALYWYRQSLGQGLEFLIYFQGNSAPDKSGLPSDRFSAERTGGSVSTLTIQRTQQEDSAVYLCASSLAYIGGGTGELFFGEGSRLTVL.